This T cell receptor beta chain appears in the sequencing data of a study of siplizumab effects on memory and regulatory T cells. Findings and limits, study-wide: Mapping to unstimulated subsets was achieved for only a minor fraction of alloreactive clones. For siplizumab cultures, the suppressive function of their proliferating Tregs was not confirmed.

The data were produced by immunoSEQ multiplex PCR, yet TCRdb's version contains in-frame clones alone and is incomplete. The sample records 70,000 to 90,000 clones, 93% being singletons. The CDR3 length is 22 residues. V shed 0 bases, J shed 4 bases, and the junction held 24 bases outside the gene matches. Looked up from germline, CDR1 is LGHNA and CDR2 is YSLEER. Concerning this clone: Antigen specificity is unknown.

The chain recombines TRBV4-3 with TRBJ2-3; 8 bases line up with TRBD2. Specimen: CD8+ T cells sorted from blood. This sequence originates from a human donor in good health. CDR3 sequence: CASSQDLVILAGGPEQADTQYF. The CDR3 nucleotides are TGCGCCAGCAGCCAAGACCTAGTAATTCTGGCGGGGGGCCCGGAGCAGGCAGATACGCAGTATTTT.